Listed below are T cell receptor beta chains from one sample, sequenced in a study of T cell repertoires in cytomegalovirus infection. TCRdb re-analysed the reads in MiXCR, keeping a single row per CDR3 protein. The sample has over 250,000 distinct CDR3 sequences; 22% are singletons. The antigens for these receptors are not known. This specimen was cultured PBMCs, taken from culture after CMV antigen stimulation. All receptors derive from a human donor in good health (CMV status not recorded). Some clones in this sample may be carry-over from other donors' samples. Both conserved end residues are part of each CDR3. The order of the fields is J gene, D gene, clone size, V gene, CDR3 protein, CDR3 DNA. D genes are given only for firm matches. The listing skips clone size in some rows; elsewhere it reads once, few, many or a size class.

TRBJ1-2	-	many	TRBV10-3	CAISLFERGSNGYTF	TGTGCCATCAGCCTATTCGAGAGGGGCTCCAATGGCTACACCTTC
TRBJ2-7	-	-	TRBV30	CAWSIGYEQYF	TGTGCCTGGAGTATCGGCTACGAGCAGTACTTC
TRBJ2-3	-	few	TRBV10-3	CAISELDTQYF	TGTGCCATCAGTGAGTTAGATACGCAGTATTTT
TRBJ2-7	TRBD1	many	TRBV10-3	CATARREGQVRGWQYF	TGTGCCACCGCCCGTCGTGAGGGACAGGTCCGGGGTTGGCAGTACTTC
TRBJ2-5	-	few	TRBV4-2	CASSQDPGVPETQYF	TGTGCCAGCAGCCAGGATCCGGGAGTCCCAGAGACCCAGTACTTC
TRBJ2-5	-	-	TRBV7-9	CASSQLGLFETQYF	TGTGCCAGCAGCCAATTAGGGTTGTTCGAGACCCAGTACTTC
TRBJ2-5	-	many	TRBV6-2/TRBV6-3	CASSYSNSQETQYF	TGTGCCAGCAGTTACTCGAACAGCCAAGAGACCCAGTACTTC
TRBJ1-2	-	-	TRBV10-3	CAISAAGGDYGYTF	TGTGCCATCAGTGCAGCCGGGGGAGACTATGGCTACACCTTC
TRBJ1-5	-	few	TRBV7-8	CASSLFPIKVQPQHF	TGTGCCAGCAGCTTATTCCCTATTAAAGTTCAGCCCCAGCATTTT
TRBJ1-5	TRBD1	-	TRBV19	CASRTDRGGGNQPQHF	TGTGCCAGTAGAACGGACAGGGGAGGGGGCAATCAGCCCCAGCATTTT
TRBJ2-1	-	many	TRBV7-2	CASSLAVGNEQFF	TGTGCCAGCAGCTTAGCAGTGGGAAATGAGCAGTTCTTC
TRBJ1-1	TRBD1	many	TRBV7-2	CASSPGQGRHTEAFF	TGTGCCAGCAGCCCAGGACAGGGGAGGCACACTGAAGCTTTCTTT
TRBJ2-3	TRBD2	-	TRBV14	CASSQDGLAGVDTQYF	TGTGCCAGCAGCCAAGACGGACTAGCGGGAGTAGATACGCAGTATTTT
TRBJ1-1	-	many	TRBV7-2	CASSLTRDNTEAFF	TGTGCCAGCAGCTTAACGCGGGATAACACTGAAGCTTTCTTT
TRBJ2-2	-	-	TRBV4-3	CASSQDLRSGPPNTGELFF	TGCGCCAGCAGCCAAGATCTACGGTCGGGGCCTCCTAACACCGGGGAGCTGTTTTTT
TRBJ1-1	-	few	TRBV7-6	CASSLMFDTEAFF	TGTGCCAGCAGCCTTATGTTCGACACTGAAGCTTTCTTT
TRBJ2-1	TRBD2	many	TRBV11-2	CASSLNARGGDEQFF	TGTGCCAGCAGCTTGAATGCGCGGGGGGGGGATGAGCAGTTCTTC